This TCR beta chain came from a study of shared clonotypes between healthy human individuals. Study findings and constraints: Generation probabilities of non-shared clonotypes were lower (relative to those shared by all four donors). Approximately 5.1% was the fraction of naive CD4 clonotypes found shared across a few donors.

This clone was detected only once. Its antigen is not known. An approximately 180 ng quantity of DNA, roughly 30,000 T cell genomes, went into the sorted-subset replicate PCRs. Authors' data handling: ImmunoSEQ output lacked quality scores and full-length reads, limiting matched filtering. Data came from immunoSEQ multiplex PCR; TCRdb stores just in-frame clones and leaves some out. V, J and clone size derive from that table, while D and trimming were established from the DNA sequence. The table includes a few hundred thousand clones, around 97% detected once. The CDR3 runs 14 residues. Germline V gene lookup returns CDR1 MNHEY and CDR2 SMNVEV (reference sequence). V shed 0 bases and J shed 10 bases, with 15 bases lying between them.

This chain joins TRBV27 and TRBJ1-1; no definite D call. This clonotype was obtained from a woman in her 30s in good health. The sequenced sample consisted of naive CD4+ T cells sorted from blood. Subset reported: CD45RA+ positively selected. CDR3 loop: CASSLSYNRRRAFF. The DNA of the CDR3 is TGTGCCAGCAGTTTATCGTATAACCGACGACGAGCTTTCTTT.